This TCR beta chain was obtained from a study of T cells after yellow fever vaccination (dated by TCRdb to about 2019). In terms of the full investigation: The SMART-Seq v4 Ultra Low Input RNA kit was used to prepare libraries from fractions with low cell numbers. Bulk TCR alpha and beta repertoires were sequenced longitudinally to track T-cell clones before and after primary and booster YFV17D yellow fever vaccination. Two healthy male donors, one aged 18 to 29 and one aged 30 to 40 years, made up the cohort. Blood samples were taken at several timepoints before and after primary and secondary immunization, and bulk PBMC replicates and cell subsets were isolated.

Per the publication, the treatment or condition label means: live attenuated yellow fever vaccine strain. Two biological replicates of bulk PBMCs were collected at each blood-draw timepoint. A standard Ficoll-Paque protocol was used to isolate PBMCs from peripheral blood. TriZol was used to extract RNA from bulk PBMCs, from CD4 and CD8 fractions, and from dextramer-positive and dextramer-negative fractions. In its sample, this clonotype was seen a few times. Its antigen has not been determined. Within one base of it there is no much larger clone, and no base qualities were kept. TCR cDNA was made using 5'RACE template switching, a step that added a universal primer site and unique molecular identifiers. Priming for cDNA synthesis came from both the TCR alpha and TCR beta constant segments. Library amplification involved two PCR steps, and the second step added sample barcodes and sequencing adapters. Libraries were sequenced on Illumina HiSeq 2500 (2x100 bp) or NovaSeq (2x150 bp). Per the authors' processing: Demultiplexing of reads and collapsing into UMI consensus sequences were performed with MIGEC, and V(D)J alignment was carried out with MiXCR. Vaccine-responding clonotypes were defined with edgeR using replicate PBMC samples, requiring FDR below 0.01 and a log2 fold change above 5 up to day 15. Each bulk clonotype was labeled CD4 or CD8 based on which sequenced repertoire, CD4 or CD8, contained the clonotype at higher abundance. The public reads were reprocessed in TCRdb via fastp at Q25 and MiXCR, keeping in-frame beta chains. Each CDR3 protein appears once, grouped with its most common genes and DNA. The V and J calls and clone size come from TCRdb's table, not from the authors' own analysis. For this sample there are 300,000 to 450,000 distinct CDR3 sequences; roughly 8.4% appear just once. Together, the top ten hold roughly a sixth of the sample.

CDR1 is given as SGDLS and CDR2 as YYNGEE, both from the germline V gene. The CDR3 sequence holds 17 residues, the cysteine and phenylalanine included. Just CDR3 DNA is preserved here, 51 bases in frame from base 1. Here V drops 3 bases and J drops 6 bases, and the junction holds 17 bases not matched to any gene. Beyond this particular receptor, the publication reports: Because the study included only two donors, the extent to which the findings can be generalized is limited. Compared with the primary T-cell response, the secondary T-cell response was faster but weaker, reaching its peak on day 5 rather than on day 15. After the booster, most of the clones that had expanded following primary vaccination were detected again (roughly 97% of CD4 and around 88% of CD8), which suggests that memory was broadly maintained. A small fraction of clonotypes showed up in both the CD4 and CD8 compartments, probably as a result of convergent recombination. FACS-sorted repertoires could contain abundant contaminating clonotypes from the bulk population, so computational filtering was required.

This TCR came from a man aged 18 to 30 who received the YFV17D yellow fever vaccine. Sequencing was performed on PBMCs, taken more than 40 days after the first yellow fever vaccination. Recombination connected TRBV9 to TRBJ2-7, with TRBD1 identical over 8 junction bases. The CDR3 loop reads CASSAGGTGRLPSEQYF. Read as DNA, the sequence is TGTGCCAGCAGCGCAGGAGGGACAGGTAGATTGCCATCCGAGCAGTACTTC.